The T cell receptor beta chain described here comes from a study of cytomegalovirus exposure and HLA in healthy donors. This CDR3 has 13 residues. V was shortened by 5 bases and J by 4 bases, with 8 bases between the two germline ends. Germline-derived CDR1 and CDR2 are SGHAT and FQNNGV. PCR primers comprised 60 Vbeta and 13 Jbeta primers. Only in-frame clones appear in the TCRdb table, and some are missing; sequencing was by immunoSEQ multiplex PCR. The sample holds about 100,000 clones, roughly four fifths seen once. The material sequenced was PBMCs. This sequence joins TRBV11-2 and TRBJ2-2; D is perhaps TRBD2 (5 bases). This TCR was recovered from a man aged 50 to 59 in good health and CMV-seronegative. CDR3 region: CASSREGTGELFF. The CDR3 coding sequence is TGTGCCAGCAGCCGAGAGGGCACCGGGGAGCTGTTTTTT. Supplemented by reference TRBV11-2 and TRBJ2-2, the full variable domain reads EAGVAQSPRYKIIEKRQSVAFWCNPISGHATLYWYQQILGQGPKLLIQFQNNGVVDDSQLPKDRFSAERLKGVDSTLKIQPAKLEDSAVYLCASSREGTGELFFGEGSRLTVL.